There are a few counts of the clone carrying this T cell receptor (beta chain). In the original workflow: Reference gene primer amplification in the assay estimated nucleated cell counts. Measured with immunoSEQ multiplex PCR; TCRdb has only the in-frame clones, and not every one. The V and J calls and the clone size are those of that table, but D and trimming were determined from the DNA. This sample has around 49,000 clones; 65% to 90% occur once, and the top ten carry roughly 2.6%. The germline CDR1 and CDR2 sequences are SGDLS and YYNGEE. V gave up 0 bases and J gave up 2 bases, with 6 bases separating them. The length of the CDR3 is 15 residues. These data come from a study of blood T cell repertoires in COVID-19. On the study more broadly: PBMCs, B-cell-depleted T cells, or T cells were the source of the cDNA or gDNA that made up the material.

V and J are TRBV9 and TRBJ1-6; D is ambiguous. The TCR comes from a woman in her sixties or seventies with acute or convalescent COVID-19. The sample consisted of peripheral blood. As DNA, the CDR3 is TGTGCCAGCAGCGTAGATAGCACCTATAATTCACCCCTCCACTTT. Translation: CASSVDSTYNSPLHF.